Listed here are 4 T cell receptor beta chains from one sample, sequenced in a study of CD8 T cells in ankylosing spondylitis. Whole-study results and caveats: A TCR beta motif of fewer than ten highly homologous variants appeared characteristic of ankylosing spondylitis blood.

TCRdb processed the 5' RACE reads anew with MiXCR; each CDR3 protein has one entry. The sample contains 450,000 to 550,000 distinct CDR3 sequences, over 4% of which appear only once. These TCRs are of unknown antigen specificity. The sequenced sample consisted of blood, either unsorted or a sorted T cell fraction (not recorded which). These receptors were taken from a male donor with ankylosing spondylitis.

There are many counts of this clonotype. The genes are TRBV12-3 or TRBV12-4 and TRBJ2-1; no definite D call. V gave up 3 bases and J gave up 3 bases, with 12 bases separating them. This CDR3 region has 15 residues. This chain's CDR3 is CASSLGSVFYNEQFF. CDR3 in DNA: TGTGCCAGCAGTTTGGGCAGCGTTTTCTACAATGAGCAGTTCTTC.

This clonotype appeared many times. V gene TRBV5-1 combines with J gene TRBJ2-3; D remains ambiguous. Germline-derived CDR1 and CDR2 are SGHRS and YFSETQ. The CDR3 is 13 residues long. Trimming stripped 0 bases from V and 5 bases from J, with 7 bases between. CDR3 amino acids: CASSLGVGDTQYF. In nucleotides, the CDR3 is TGCGCCAGCAGCTTGGGAGTCGGAGATACGCAGTATTTT.

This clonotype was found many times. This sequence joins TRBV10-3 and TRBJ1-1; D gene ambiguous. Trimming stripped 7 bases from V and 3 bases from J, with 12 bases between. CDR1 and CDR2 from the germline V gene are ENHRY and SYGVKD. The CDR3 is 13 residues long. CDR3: CAIKIGEDTEAFF. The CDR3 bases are TGTGCCATCAAGATCGGGGAGGACACTGAAGCTTTCTTT.

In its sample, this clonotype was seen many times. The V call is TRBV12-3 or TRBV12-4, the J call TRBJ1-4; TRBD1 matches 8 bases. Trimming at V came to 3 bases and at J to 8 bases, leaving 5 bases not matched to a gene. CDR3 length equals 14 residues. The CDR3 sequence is CASSFGRGLEKLFF. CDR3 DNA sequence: TGTGCCAGCAGTTTTGGCAGGGGGCTCGAAAAACTGTTTTTT.